These 21 T cell receptor beta chains originate from one sample sequenced in a study of human T cells and chemical hapten exposure. TCRdb re-called the RACE reads through MiXCR, storing one row per CDR3 protein. This table holds tens of thousands of distinct CDR3 sequences, roughly 9.2% found once. Specified time point: patch test 1, 2 weeks after DPC sensitization. Indicated treatment: therapeutic diphenylcyclopropenone sensitization with weekly scalp DPC. Sequenced here: whole blood, sampled in connection with sensitization to the hapten diphenylcyclopropenone (DPC). The receptors here all came from a middle-aged woman with alopecia areata. Some clones in this sample may be carry-over from other donors' samples.

In this sample, this clonotype turned up many times. The rearrangement links TRBV11-1 to TRBJ2-3, with TRBD2 matching 8 bases. Germline V gene lookup returns CDR1 SGHAT and CDR2 FQDESV (reference sequence). The V and J ends lost 5 bases and 0 bases, in that order; junction bases with no gene match: 4. The CDR3 runs to 15 residues. Here the CDR3 reads CASSLSGRSTDTQYF. The CDR3 DNA sequence: TGTGCCAGCAGCCTCAGCGGGAGAAGCACAGATACGCAGTATTTT.

The chain combines TRBV29-1 with TRBJ2-3; TRBD1 might be the D (6 bases). This CDR3 region has 14 residues. V lost 4 bases to trimming and J lost 0 bases, with 11 bases between them. Germline V CDR1 and CDR2: SQVTM, ANQGSEA. The CDR3 DNA reads as TGCAGCGTTGGTCGGACAGAAAGCACAGATACGCAGTATTTT. Translation: CSVGRTESTDTQYF.

This clonotype came up a few times. The J gene is TRBJ2-4, the V gene TRBV20-1; TRBD2 matches 12 bases. The CDR3 covers 18 residues. Germline V gene lookup returns CDR1 DFQATT and CDR2 SNEGSKA (reference sequence). With V trimmed by 0 bases and J by 5 bases, 11 bases remained unmatched. Here the CDR3 reads CSARDSLAGGLRQNIQYF. CDR3 sequence (DNA): TGCAGTGCTAGAGATAGCCTAGCGGGGGGGTTGCGACAAAACATTCAGTACTTC.

Ten or more counts support this clonotype. The chain uses TRBV12-3 or TRBV12-4 and TRBJ1-5, with TRBD1 matching over 10 bases. J gave up 5 bases and V 3 bases, and 13 bases lay outside the gene matches. The CDR3 loop spans 18 amino acids. CDR3 protein: CASSFRTGGTLADQPQHF. The CDR3 nucleotides read TGTGCCAGCAGTTTCCGGACAGGGGGAACACTAGCCGATCAGCCCCAGCATTTT.

This clonotype appeared many times. This sequence joins TRBV12-3 or TRBV12-4 and TRBJ1-4; 7 bases align to TRBD1. Trimming took 6 bases from V and 8 from J; bases not matched to a gene: 9. The CDR3 consists of 14 residues. CDR3 region: CASSQTGWEEKLFF. DNA for the CDR3: TGTGCCAGCAGCCAGACAGGGTGGGAAGAAAAACTGTTTTTT.

This clonotype was seen at least ten times. The chain employs TRBV7-2 and TRBJ2-1; no firm D call. Germline CDR1 reads SGHTA; CDR2 reads FQGNSA. Trimming took 1 base from V and 4 from J, leaving 8 bases between them. The CDR3 sequence is 14 residues long. The CDR3 bases are TGTGCCAGCAGCTTAGAGGTAGTATACAATGAGCAGTTCTTC. This sequence encodes CASSLEVVYNEQFF.

The gene calls are TRBV6-2 or TRBV6-3 and TRBJ1-1; D is possibly TRBD1 (6 bases). The CDR3 loop spans 15 amino acids. The V gene's germline CDR1 is MNHEY and CDR2 SVGEGT. Trimming pared 7 bases from V and 4 bases from J, leaving 19 bases between. CDR3 residues: CASTKEGGVGTEAFF. The CDR3 nucleotides read TGTGCCAGCACCAAAGAGGGGGGAGTGGGCACTGAAGCTTTCTTT.

The gene calls are TRBV28 and TRBJ2-1, with 8 positions matching TRBD2. Looked up from germline, CDR1 is MDHEN and CDR2 is SYDVKM. There are 16 residues in the CDR3. V lost 6 bases and J lost 2; bases outside the gene matches: 9. CDR3 sequence (DNA): TGTGCCAGCAGCCGACTACTAGCGGAGACCTACAATGAGCAGTTCTTC. As protein: CASSRLLAETYNEQFF.

This clonotype occurred many times. The rearrangement links TRBV14 to TRBJ2-3; possibly TRBD2 for D (6 bases). CDR1 is SGHDN and CDR2 is FVKESK in the germline V gene. The length of the CDR3 is 15 residues. Trimming cost V 4 bases and J 2 bases, with 13 bases left between them. DNA of the CDR3: TGTGCCAGCAGCCCGCTAGCGCCTCCCACAGATACGCAGTATTTT. This sequence encodes CASSPLAPPTDTQYF.

This clonotype has at least ten counts. The chain recombines TRBV5-4 with TRBJ2-1; D gene ambiguous. V was pared by 6 bases and J by 9 bases, with 16 bases between. CDR3 length: 13 amino acids. CDR1 is SGHNT and CDR2 is YYREEE in the germline V gene (reference sequence). CDR3 sequence reads: CASTPINGGEQFF. The DNA for the CDR3 is TGTGCCAGCACCCCCATAAACGGTGGTGAGCAGTTCTTC.

This clonotype has only a few counts. The J gene is TRBJ1-4, the V gene TRBV15, with a possible D match to TRBD1 (5 bases). With 0 bases removed from V and 2 bases from J, the gap between germline ends came to 10 bases. Germline values: CDR1 LNHNV, CDR2 YYDKDF (reference sequence). The CDR3 totals 16 residues. The CDR3 region is CATSRDGGTTNEKLFF. DNA of the CDR3: TGTGCCACCAGCAGAGATGGGGGGACCACTAATGAAAAACTGTTTTTT.

The chain couples TRBV24-1 to TRBJ1-1; a weak D match, TRBD1 (5 bases). The CDR3 runs to 13 residues. Trimming took 8 bases from V and 0 from J, leaving 9 bases between them. Looked up from germline, CDR1 is KGHDR and CDR2 is SFDVKD. CDR3 protein: CATKRGLNTEAFF. CDR3 nucleotides: TGTGCCACCAAGAGGGGACTGAACACTGAAGCTTTCTTT.

At least ten counts were recorded for this clonotype. The chain carries TRBV28 and TRBJ1-1; 9 nucleotides align to TRBD1. The CDR3 runs 15 residues. CDR1 is MDHEN and CDR2 is SYDVKM in the germline V gene. The trim removed 4 bases at V and 0 bases at J, leaving 3 bases unmatched. CDR3 amino acids: CASSSGDRVNTEAFF. The CDR3 DNA reads TGTGCCAGCAGTTCCGGGGACAGGGTGAACACTGAAGCTTTCTTT.

In its sample, this clonotype was seen many times. Here the CDR3 DNA reads TGTGCCAGCAGTTTGAGAGGGGCCGGGGCCAAAAACATTCAGTACTTC. It codes for CASSLRGAGAKNIQYF. This chain connects TRBV12-3 or TRBV12-4 to TRBJ2-4, with D perhaps matching TRBD1 or TRBD2 (5 bases each). The CDR3 loop spans 16 amino acids. V was cut by 3 bases and J by 1 base, with 13 bases left in between.

V is TRBV6-6 and J is TRBJ2-5; 13 nucleotides match TRBD2. This CDR3 has 18 amino acids. V was clipped by 0 bases and J by 10 bases; unmatched bases: 14. Germline V CDR1 and CDR2: MNHNY, SVGAGI (reference sequence). The DNA of the CDR3 is TGTGCCAGCAGTTACTCCTCGACTGGACTAGCGGGGGACCGTATCCAGTACTTC. Translating gives CASSYSSTGLAGDRIQYF.

Only a few counts were recorded for this clonotype. The rearrangement links TRBV5-1 to TRBJ2-2; D may correspond to TRBD1 or TRBD2 (5 bases each). This CDR3 has 14 amino acids. In germline, CDR1 is SGHRS, CDR2 YFSETQ. V was cut by 3 bases and J by 5 bases, with 11 bases left in between. Written as DNA, the CDR3 is TGCGCCAGCAGCTGGGACGCACTTACCGGGGAGCTGTTTTTT. This translates into CASSWDALTGELFF. Filled out from reference TRBV5-1 and TRBJ2-2, the complete variable domain reads KAGVTQTPRYLIKTRGQQVTLSCSPISGHRSVSWYQQTPGQGLQFLFEYFSETQRNKGNFPGRFSGRQFSNSRSEMNVSTLELGDSALYLCASSWDALTGELFFGEGSRLTVL.

This clonotype was seen more than once but under ten times. The V gene is TRBV27, the J gene TRBJ2-7; D might be TRBD2 (6 bases). The germline V gene has CDR1 MNHEY and CDR2 SMNVEV (reference sequence). The V end was cut by 5 bases, the J end by 4 bases, with 12 bases between. The CDR3 has 13 amino acids. The CDR3 spells CASSPDRGYEQYF. The CDR3 nucleotides read TGTGCCAGCAGTCCAGACCGGGGGTACGAGCAGTACTTC.

This clonotype was counted many times. The chain employs TRBV6-5 and TRBJ2-5; D possibly uses TRBD1 or TRBD2 (7 bases each). The CDR3 contains 13 residues. V lost 4 bases to trimming and J lost 5 bases, with 11 bases between them. Germline V gene lookup returns CDR1 MNHEY and CDR2 SVGAGI. In DNA, the CDR3 is TGTGCCAGCAGTTCAGGGGGGGAGGAGACCCAGTACTTC. As protein: CASSSGGEETQYF.

This clonotype was seen many times. V usage is TRBV25-1 and J usage is TRBJ1-4; D gene uncertain. CDR1 and CDR2 from the germline V gene are MGHDK and SYGVNS. This CDR3 region has 12 residues. V was cut by 7 bases and J by 5 bases, with 8 bases left in between. In DNA form, the CDR3 reads TGTGCCAGCAAACAGAAAAATGAAAAACTGTTTTTT. As protein: CASKQKNEKLFF.

This clonotype was recorded at least ten times. V is TRBV7-3 and J is TRBJ2-1, with D possibly being TRBD2 (8 bases). V lost 5 bases, J lost 0 bases, and 17 bases lay in between. The CDR3 runs 17 residues. The V gene's germline CDR1 is SGHTA and CDR2 FQGTGA. Here the CDR3 reads CASSPGRGQSSYNEQFF. As DNA, the CDR3 is TGTGCCAGCAGCCCCGGGAGGGGACAGAGCTCCTACAATGAGCAGTTCTTC.

The chain uses TRBV15 and TRBJ1-4; D ambiguous. Germline lookup yields CDR1 LNHNV and CDR2 YYDKDF (reference sequence). V was pared by 0 bases and J by 8 bases, with 13 bases between. There are 15 residues in the CDR3. The CDR3, as DNA: TGTGCCACCAGCAGAGATCAGGCCCAAAGGGAAAAACTGTTTTTT. Translation gives CATSRDQAQREKLFF. The full variable domain, rest sourced from reference TRBV15 and TRBJ1-4, is DAMVIQNPRYQVTQFGKPVTLSCSQTLNHNVMYWYQQKSSQAPKLLFHYYDKDFNNEADTPDNFQSRRPNTSFCFLDIRSPGLGDTAMYLCATSRDQAQREKLFFGSGTQLSVL.